The rows below give T cell receptor beta chains drawn from one sample of a study of a mutant IDH1 vaccine in newly diagnosed glioma. These TCRs' antigens remain unknown. Here immunoSEQ multiplex PCR was the method, and the copy in TCRdb shows in-frame clones only, minus some. The table records tens of thousands of clones, under 85% of them present only once. This specimen consisted of PBMCs, obtained from a glioma patient whose treatment included an IDH1 peptide vaccine. These receptors were taken from a woman between 50 and 59 years old with glioma. CDR3s include the opening cysteine and the closing phenylalanine or tryptophan. Each record gives: V gene, J gene, D gene, clone size, CDR3 DNA, CDR3 protein. A D gene is named only where the DNA matches it firmly. Clone size, where shown, is once, few, many, or a class for clones that have expanded.

>TRBV19|TRBJ2-3|TRBD2|-
TGTGCCAGTGCCACCCGGCTAGCGGGGGACGATACGCAGTATTTT
CASATRLAGDDTQYF
>TRBV7-9|TRBJ1-1|-|-
TGTGCCAGCAGGGTGGGGGGGAACACTGAAGCTTTCTTT
CASRVGGNTEAFF
>TRBV5-1|TRBJ1-6|-|-
TGCGCCAGCAGCTTGTCAGGGTTAAATTCACCCCTCCACTTT
CASSLSGLNSPLHF
>TRBV4-1|TRBJ1-1|TRBD1|few
TGCGCCAGCAGCCAAGCTGTGGGACAGGACTTAGCTTTCTTT
CASSQAVGQDLAFF
>TRBV18|TRBJ2-2|-|-
TGTGCCAGCTCTCACAGGGCCGGGGAGCTGTTTTTT
CASSHRAGELFF
>TRBV4-2|TRBJ1-2|-|-
TGTGCCAGCAGCCAAGCTTCGGGATATGGCTACACCTTC
CASSQASGYGYTF
>TRBV4-2|TRBJ2-1|TRBD2|-
TGTGCCAGCAGCCAATGGACTAGCGATGAGCAGTTCTTC
CASSQWTSDEQFF
>TRBV4-1|TRBJ1-1|-|few
TGCGCCAGCAGCCTAGGACCCATGAACACTGAAGCTTTCTTT
CASSLGPMNTEAFF
>TRBV29-1|TRBJ2-2|-|-
TGCAGCGTTGACGCGGGTAACACCGGGGAGCTGTTTTTT
CSVDAGNTGELFF
>TRBV7-2|TRBJ2-1|-|-
TGTGCCAGCAGCTTAGCTGTGGCGGGGCGAGGATCAGATGAGCAGTTCTTC
CASSLAVAGRGSDEQFF
>TRBV6-1|TRBJ1-4|-|-
TGTGCCAGCAGAACCCGGGGGGGAGTTGAAAAACTGTTTTTT
CASRTRGGVEKLFF
>TRBV7-9|TRBJ1-5|-|-
TGTGCCAGCAGCGTGGACAGCAATCAGCCCCAGCATTTT
CASSVDSNQPQHF
>TRBV7-2|TRBJ1-1|TRBD1|-
TGTGCCAGCAGCTACATTTCCGGGACAGGGACTGAAGCTTTCTTT
CASSYISGTGTEAFF
>TRBV13|TRBJ2-4|-|-
TGTGCCAGCAGCTTAGAAAGGGACGGGAGTTTCGAAAACATTCAGTACTTC
CASSLERDGSFENIQYF
>TRBV5-1|TRBJ2-1|TRBD2|-
TGCGCCAGCAGCTTCGCGGGGGGCTCATACAATGAGCAGTTCTTC
CASSFAGGSYNEQFF
>TRBV5-1|TRBJ2-7|-|-
TGCGCCAGCAGCCCAGTGGGACCTTCGAGCTCCTACGAGCAGTACTTC
CASSPVGPSSSYEQYF
>TRBV27|TRBJ1-5|-|-
TGTGCCAGCAGTTTAGAATCCCCAGTAAATAGCAATCAGCCCCAGCATTTT
CASSLESPVNSNQPQHF
>TRBV19|TRBJ1-1|TRBD1|-
TGTGCCAGTACCCCGGGACAGATAATGAACACTGAAGCTTTCTTT
CASTPGQIMNTEAFF
>TRBV5-1|TRBJ2-1|TRBD2|-
TGCGCCACCTCCTCTAGCGGGAGCTCCTACAATGAGCAGTTCTTC
CATSSSGSSYNEQFF
>TRBV19|TRBJ1-5|-|-
TGTGCCAGTAGTATTTCAGCTTATAGCAATCAGCCCCAGCATTTT
CASSISAYSNQPQHF
>TRBV6-5|TRBJ2-7|-|-
TGTGCCAGCAGTTACGCGAATGCGGAGTACTTC
CASSYANAEYF
>TRBV5-6|TRBJ2-2|-|-
TGTGCCAGCAGCACCCGGACAGTTAACACCGGGGAGCTGTTTTTT
CASSTRTVNTGELFF
>TRBV2|TRBJ2-3|-|-
TGTGCCAGCAGTAATAGGGGGGCCACAGATACGCAGTATTTT
CASSNRGATDTQYF
>TRBV6-1|TRBJ2-5|TRBD1|once
TGTGCCAGCATAAGGGACAGGCAAGAGACCCAGTACTTC
CASIRDRQETQYF
>TRBV9|TRBJ2-1|-|once
TGTGCCAGCAGCGCCCGGGACCTGAGGTCCTACAATGAGCAGTTCTTC
CASSARDLRSYNEQFF
>TRBV2|TRBJ1-5|TRBD1|-
TGTGCCAGCACCATAGGACAGGGGGCCAAACAGCCCCAGCATTTT
CASTIGQGAKQPQHF
>TRBV19|TRBJ1-5|-|few
TGTGCCAGTAGGGACCGATCATACAATCAGCCCCAGCATTTT
CASRDRSYNQPQHF
>TRBV9|TRBJ2-5|-|-
TGTGCCAGCAGCGAGGGGTGGGCAGAGACCCAGTACTTC
CASSEGWAETQYF
>TRBV7-2|TRBJ1-2|TRBD1|-
TGTGCCAGCAGCTTAGGGGACAGGAATTTCGGCTACACCTTC
CASSLGDRNFGYTF
>TRBV4-2|TRBJ2-7|TRBD1|-
TGTGCCAGCAGCCACACCGGGACAGGGACCTACGAGCAGTACTTC
CASSHTGTGTYEQYF
>TRBV11-3|TRBJ1-4|TRBD1|-
TGTGCCAGCAGCCGACAGGGCAGGAATGAAAAACTGTTTTTT
CASSRQGRNEKLFF
>TRBV6-5|TRBJ2-1|TRBD2|-
TGTGCCAGCAGGTTAGCGGGGGGGCATGAGCAGTTCTTC
CASRLAGGHEQFF
>TRBV7-9|TRBJ2-2|TRBD1|-
TGTGCCAGCAGCTCACGACAGGGGATGAGAACCGGGGAGCTGTTTTTT
CASSSRQGMRTGELFF
>TRBV10-3|TRBJ2-3|TRBD2|-
TGTGCCATCACCCGGGGGGGGCCTTATACGCAGTATTTT
CAITRGGPYTQYF
>TRBV9|TRBJ2-3|-|-
TGTGCCAGCAGCGTAGAACAGGTTGCGGTAGATACGCAGTATTTT
CASSVEQVAVDTQYF
>TRBV28|TRBJ2-7|-|-
TGTGCCAGCAGTAGGGAGTACGAGCAGTACTTC
CASSREYEQYF
>TRBV5-5|TRBJ1-4|-|-
TGTGCCAGCAGCAGGGCCAATACTAATGAAAAACTGTTTTTT
CASSRANTNEKLFF
>TRBV6-1|TRBJ1-2|-|-
TGTGCCAGCAGTGAATTGGGAACTAACTATGGCTACACCTTC
CASSELGTNYGYTF
>TRBV5-5|TRBJ1-6|-|-
TGTGCCAGCAGCTTGTCCCTGACCAATTCACCCCTCCACTTT
CASSLSLTNSPLHF
>TRBV19|TRBJ2-1|TRBD2|-
TGTGCCAGTAGTATAAGCGGGGGAAATGAGCAGTTCTTC
CASSISGGNEQFF
>TRBV7-2|TRBJ2-7|-|few
TGTGCCAGCAGCTTAGCTCCAGGGAACTACGAGCAGTACTTC
CASSLAPGNYEQYF
>TRBV14|TRBJ1-1|TRBD1|-
TGTGCCAGCAGCCCTACGACAGGGGGGGGAACTGAAGCTTTCTTT
CASSPTTGGGTEAFF
>TRBV6-6|TRBJ1-2|TRBD1|few
TGTGCCACCGGGGGACAGCCGTGGAAGGGCTACACCTTC
CATGGQPWKGYTF
>TRBV30|TRBJ2-5|-|-
TGTGCCTGGAGTGTACCCAGAGTACTAGAAGAGACCCAGTACTTC
CAWSVPRVLEETQYF
>TRBV15|TRBJ2-7|-|-
TGTGCCACCAGCAGAGATGTAGGCGATAAGCAGTACTTC
CATSRDVGDKQYF
>TRBV2|TRBJ1-1|-|few
TGTGCCAGCAGTGAAGCGCGAGGGGTAGCTTTCTTT
CASSEARGVAFF